Listed below are T cell receptor beta chains from one sample, sequenced in a study of cytomegalovirus exposure and HLA in healthy donors. The protocol was immunoSEQ multiplex PCR, while the TCRdb copy is restricted to in-frame clones and leaves out a portion. Found here are some 150,000 clones, about 85% of them singletons; the top ten hold more than 2%. Specimen: PBMCs. Receptor source: a woman under 30 in good health and CMV-seronegative. Both conserved end residues are part of each CDR3. Each record gives: clone size, J gene, D gene, V gene, CDR3 protein, CDR3 DNA. A D gene is named only where the DNA matches it firmly. The size entry is marked missing in some rows and otherwise reads once, few, many or a size class.

>.|TRBJ2-1|.|TRBV29-1
CSALGASSYNEQFF
TGCAGCGCCCTGGGGGCTAGCTCCTACAATGAGCAGTTCTTC
>.|TRBJ1-2|TRBD1|TRBV2
CASDQDRPYGYTF
TGTGCCAGCGATCAGGACAGGCCTTATGGCTACACCTTC
>.|TRBJ2-7|TRBD2|TRBV18
CASSPSLAGGLYEQYF
TGTGCCAGCTCACCCTCTCTAGCGGGAGGGTTGTACGAGCAGTACTTC
>.|TRBJ2-1|.|TRBV5-1
CASNGQGLGDEQFF
TGCGCCAGCAACGGCCAGGGGCTAGGCGATGAGCAGTTCTTC
>.|TRBJ2-4|TRBD1|TRBV7-9
CASSLGTGVAKNIQYF
TGTGCCAGCAGCTTAGGGACAGGGGTTGCCAAAAACATTCAGTACTTC
>few|TRBJ1-4|.|TRBV28
CASSLGDTREKLFF
TGTGCCAGCAGTTTAGGTGACACACGGGAAAAACTGTTTTTT
>.|TRBJ2-3|.|TRBV10-2
CASGPTDTQYF
TGCGCCAGCGGCCCAACAGATACGCAGTATTTT
>.|TRBJ2-7|TRBD1|TRBV28
CASSSYSPQGKSGYEQYF
TGTGCCAGCAGTTCTTATTCCCCACAGGGGAAAAGTGGGTACGAGCAGTACTTC
>.|TRBJ1-1|.|TRBV9
CASSRLGGATPTEAFF
TGTGCCAGCAGCCGCCTTGGGGGCGCAACCCCCACTGAAGCTTTCTTT
>.|TRBJ1-5|.|TRBV27
CASSPGGANQPQHF
TGTGCCAGCAGCCCCGGGGGGGCCAATCAGCCCCAGCATTTT
>.|TRBJ2-4|.|TRBV18
CASSPTAGFHIQYF
TGTGCCAGCTCACCAACGGCAGGGTTTCACATTCAGTACTTC
>.|TRBJ2-5|TRBD2|TRBV27
CASWTSGAKQETQYF
TGTGCCAGCTGGACTAGCGGGGCGAAACAAGAGACCCAGTACTTC
>.|TRBJ1-1|TRBD1|TRBV6-5
CASRLTGVNAEAFF
TGTGCCAGCAGACTTACAGGGGTGAACGCTGAAGCTTTCTTT
>few|TRBJ1-5|TRBD1|TRBV28
CASSLTGQGTNQPQHF
TGTGCCAGCAGTTTGACAGGACAGGGGACCAATCAGCCCCAGCATTTT